Given below is one T cell receptor (beta chain) in context. Trimming took off 8 bases at V and 0 bases at J, with 10 bases between the two ends. The CDR3 is 14 amino acids. Germline V lookup: CDR1 SGHTA, CDR2 FQGTGA. These data originate in a study of cytomegalovirus exposure and HLA in healthy donors. Using immunoSEQ multiplex PCR, the repertoire was profiled, and TCRdb retains in-frame clones only, with some absent. The top ten clones hold 1.4% of a sample with about 140,000 clones, 70% to 90% of them seen once. The chain recombines TRBV7-3 with TRBJ2-2; TRBD1 might be the D (6 bases). The receptor was derived from a woman in her 30s in good health and CMV-seronegative. Material: PBMCs. As DNA, the CDR3 is TGTGCCAGCCGGCGGACAGCGAACACCGGGGAGCTGTTTTTT. Protein: CASRRTANTGELFF.